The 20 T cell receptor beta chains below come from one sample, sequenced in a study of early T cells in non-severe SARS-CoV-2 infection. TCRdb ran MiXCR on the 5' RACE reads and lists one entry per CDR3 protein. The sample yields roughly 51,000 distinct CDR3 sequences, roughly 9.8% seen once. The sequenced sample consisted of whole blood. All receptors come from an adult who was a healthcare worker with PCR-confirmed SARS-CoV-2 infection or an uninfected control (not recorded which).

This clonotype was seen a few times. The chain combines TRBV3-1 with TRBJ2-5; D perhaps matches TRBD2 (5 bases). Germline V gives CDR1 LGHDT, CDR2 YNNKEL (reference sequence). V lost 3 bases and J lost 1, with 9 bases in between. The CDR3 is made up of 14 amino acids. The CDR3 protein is CASSHLSVQETQYF. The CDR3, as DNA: TGTGCCAGCAGCCACCTTAGCGTCCAAGAGACCCAGTACTTC.

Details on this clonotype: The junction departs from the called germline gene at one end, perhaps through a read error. The CDR3 sequence is CASSLQLGGPSYGQYF. CDR3 bases: TGTGCCAGCTCACTCCAACTCGGCGGCCCATCCTACGGGCAGTACTTC. V and J are TRBV18 and TRBJ2-7; D ambiguous. This CDR3 has 16 amino acids. The germline V gene has CDR1 KGHSH and CDR2 LQKENI.

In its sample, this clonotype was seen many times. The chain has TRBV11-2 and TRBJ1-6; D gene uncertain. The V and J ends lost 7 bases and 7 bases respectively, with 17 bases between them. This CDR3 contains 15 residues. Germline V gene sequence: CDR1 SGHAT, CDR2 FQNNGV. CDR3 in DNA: TGTGCCAGCACCTTCCGGGTCCTTGCCAATTCACCCCTCCACTTT. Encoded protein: CASTFRVLANSPLHF.

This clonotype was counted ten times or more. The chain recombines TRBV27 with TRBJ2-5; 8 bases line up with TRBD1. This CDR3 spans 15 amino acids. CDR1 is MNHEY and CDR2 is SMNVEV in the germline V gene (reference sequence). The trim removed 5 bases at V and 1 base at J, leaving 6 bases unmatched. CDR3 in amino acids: CASSPKQGVQETQYF. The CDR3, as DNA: TGTGCCAGCAGTCCGAAACAGGGGGTCCAAGAGACCCAGTACTTC.

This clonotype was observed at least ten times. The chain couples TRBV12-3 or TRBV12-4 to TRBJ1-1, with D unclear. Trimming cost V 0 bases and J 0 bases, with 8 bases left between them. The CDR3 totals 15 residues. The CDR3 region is CASSLASQVNTEAFF. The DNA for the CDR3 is TGTGCCAGCAGTTTAGCGAGCCAAGTGAACACTGAAGCTTTCTTT.

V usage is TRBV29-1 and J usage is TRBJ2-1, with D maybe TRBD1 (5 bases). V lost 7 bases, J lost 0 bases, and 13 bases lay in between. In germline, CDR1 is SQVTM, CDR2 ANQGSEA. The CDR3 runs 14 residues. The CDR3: CSAGQGSSYNEQFF. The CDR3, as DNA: TGCAGCGCTGGGCAGGGAAGCTCCTACAATGAGCAGTTCTTC.

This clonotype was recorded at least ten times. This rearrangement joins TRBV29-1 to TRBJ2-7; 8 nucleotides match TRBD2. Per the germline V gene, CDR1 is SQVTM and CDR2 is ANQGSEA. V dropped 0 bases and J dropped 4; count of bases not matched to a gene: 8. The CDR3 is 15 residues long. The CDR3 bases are TGCAGCGTTGAAGATCAAACTAGCGGATTGTACGAGCAGTACTTC. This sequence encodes CSVEDQTSGLYEQYF.

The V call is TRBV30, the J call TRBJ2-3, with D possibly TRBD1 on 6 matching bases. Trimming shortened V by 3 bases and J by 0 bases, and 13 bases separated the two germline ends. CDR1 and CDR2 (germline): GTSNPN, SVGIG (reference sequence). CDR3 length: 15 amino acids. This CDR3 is CAWSSDSTSTDTQYF. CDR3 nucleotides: TGTGCCTGGAGCTCGGACAGTACTAGCACAGATACGCAGTATTTT.

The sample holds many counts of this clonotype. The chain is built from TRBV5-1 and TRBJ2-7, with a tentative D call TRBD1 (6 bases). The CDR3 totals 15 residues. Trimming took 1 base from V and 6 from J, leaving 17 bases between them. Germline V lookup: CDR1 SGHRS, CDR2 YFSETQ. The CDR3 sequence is CASSLRQESRGEQYF. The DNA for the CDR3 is TGCGCCAGCAGCTTGAGACAGGAAAGCCGGGGCGAGCAGTACTTC.

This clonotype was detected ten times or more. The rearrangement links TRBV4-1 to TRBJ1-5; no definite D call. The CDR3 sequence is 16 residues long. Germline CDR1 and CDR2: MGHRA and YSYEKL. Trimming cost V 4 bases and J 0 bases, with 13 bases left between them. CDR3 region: CASSPEGWYSNQPQHF. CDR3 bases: TGCGCCAGCAGCCCGGAAGGATGGTATAGCAATCAGCCCCAGCATTTT.

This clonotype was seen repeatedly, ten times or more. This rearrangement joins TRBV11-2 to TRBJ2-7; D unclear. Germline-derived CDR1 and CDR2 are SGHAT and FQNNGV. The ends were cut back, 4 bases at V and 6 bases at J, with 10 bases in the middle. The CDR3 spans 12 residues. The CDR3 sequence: CASSWSEGEQYF. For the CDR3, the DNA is TGTGCCAGCAGCTGGTCTGAAGGCGAGCAGTACTTC.

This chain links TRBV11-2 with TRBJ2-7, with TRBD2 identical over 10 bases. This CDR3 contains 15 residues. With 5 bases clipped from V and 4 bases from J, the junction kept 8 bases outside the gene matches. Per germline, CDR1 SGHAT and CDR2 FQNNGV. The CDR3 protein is CASSPEAGGPYEQYF. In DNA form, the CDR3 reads TGTGCCAGCAGCCCCGAAGCGGGAGGGCCTTACGAGCAGTACTTC.

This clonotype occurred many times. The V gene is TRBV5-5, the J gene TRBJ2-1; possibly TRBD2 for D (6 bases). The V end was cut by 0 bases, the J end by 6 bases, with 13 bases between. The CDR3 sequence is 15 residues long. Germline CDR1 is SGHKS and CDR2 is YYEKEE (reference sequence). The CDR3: CASSLGRRRANEQFF. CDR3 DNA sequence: TGTGCCAGCAGCTTGGGAAGGAGGAGGGCCAATGAGCAGTTCTTC.

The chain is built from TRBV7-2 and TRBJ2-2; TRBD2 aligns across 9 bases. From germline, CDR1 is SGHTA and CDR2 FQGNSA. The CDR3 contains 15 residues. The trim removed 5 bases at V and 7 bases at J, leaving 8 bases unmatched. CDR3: CASSPYAGGIGELFF. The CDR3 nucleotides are TGTGCCAGCAGCCCTTATGCGGGAGGGATCGGGGAGCTGTTTTTT.

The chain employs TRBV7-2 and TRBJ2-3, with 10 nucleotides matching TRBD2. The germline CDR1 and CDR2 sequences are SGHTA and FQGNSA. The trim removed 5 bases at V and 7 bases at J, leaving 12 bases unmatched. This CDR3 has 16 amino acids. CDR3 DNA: TGTGCCAGCAGCCCAACCATAGCGGGAGGAATGAATACGCAGTATTTT. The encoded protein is CASSPTIAGGMNTQYF.

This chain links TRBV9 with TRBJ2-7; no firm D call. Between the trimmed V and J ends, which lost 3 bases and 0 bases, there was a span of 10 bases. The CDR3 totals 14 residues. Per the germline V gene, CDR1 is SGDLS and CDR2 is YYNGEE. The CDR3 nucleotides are TGTGCCAGCAGCGCAGATAAGGGCTCCTACGAGCAGTACTTC. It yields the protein CASSADKGSYEQYF.

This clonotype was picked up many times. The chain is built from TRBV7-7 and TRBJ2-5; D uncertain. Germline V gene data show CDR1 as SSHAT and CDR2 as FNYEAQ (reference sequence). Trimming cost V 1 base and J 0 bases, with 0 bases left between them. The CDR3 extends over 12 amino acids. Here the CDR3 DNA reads TGTGCCAGCAGCTTAGACCAAGAGACCCAGTACTTC. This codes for CASSLDQETQYF.

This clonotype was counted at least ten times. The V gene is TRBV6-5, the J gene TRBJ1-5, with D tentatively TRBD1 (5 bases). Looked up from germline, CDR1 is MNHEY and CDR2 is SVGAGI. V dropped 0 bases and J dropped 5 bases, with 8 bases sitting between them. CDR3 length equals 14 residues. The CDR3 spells CASSYSQGYQPQHF. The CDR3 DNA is TGTGCCAGCAGTTACTCCCAGGGATATCAGCCCCAGCATTTT.

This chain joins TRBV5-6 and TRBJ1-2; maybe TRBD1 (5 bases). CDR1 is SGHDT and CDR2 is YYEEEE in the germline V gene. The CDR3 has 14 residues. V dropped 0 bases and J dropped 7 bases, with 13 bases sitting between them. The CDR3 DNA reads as TGTGCCAGCAGCTTGGATTCAGGGCCACTTGGCTACACCTTC. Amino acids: CASSLDSGPLGYTF.

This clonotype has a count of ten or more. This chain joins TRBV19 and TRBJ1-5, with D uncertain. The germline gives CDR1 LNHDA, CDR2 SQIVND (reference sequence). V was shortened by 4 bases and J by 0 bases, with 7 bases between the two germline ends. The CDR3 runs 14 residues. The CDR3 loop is CASSKGFSNQPQHF. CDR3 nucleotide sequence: TGTGCCAGTAGTAAGGGATTTAGCAATCAGCCCCAGCATTTT.